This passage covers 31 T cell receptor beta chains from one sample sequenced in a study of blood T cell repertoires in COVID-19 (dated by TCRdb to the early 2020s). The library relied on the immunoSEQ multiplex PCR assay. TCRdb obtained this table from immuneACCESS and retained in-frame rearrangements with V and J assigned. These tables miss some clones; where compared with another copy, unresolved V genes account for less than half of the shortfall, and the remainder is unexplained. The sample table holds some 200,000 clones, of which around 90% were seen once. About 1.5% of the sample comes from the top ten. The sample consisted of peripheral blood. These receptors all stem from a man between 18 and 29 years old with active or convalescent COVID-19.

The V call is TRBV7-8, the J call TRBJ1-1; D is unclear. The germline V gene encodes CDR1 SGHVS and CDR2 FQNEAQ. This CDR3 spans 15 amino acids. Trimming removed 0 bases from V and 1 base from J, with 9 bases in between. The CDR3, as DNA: TGTGCCAGCAGCTTAGCGCGGGCCAGGAACACTGAAGCTTTCTTT. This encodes CASSLARARNTEAFF.

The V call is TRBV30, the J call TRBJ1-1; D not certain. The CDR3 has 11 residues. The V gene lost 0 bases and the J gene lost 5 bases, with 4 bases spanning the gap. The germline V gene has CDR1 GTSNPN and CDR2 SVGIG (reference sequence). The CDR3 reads CAWSVQTEAFF. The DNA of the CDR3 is TGTGCCTGGAGTGTACAGACTGAAGCTTTCTTT.

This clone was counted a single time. The CDR3 sequence is CASSLSGDEQYF. The DNA for the CDR3 is TGTGCCAGCAGCTTATCAGGGGACGAGCAGTACTTC. V is TRBV7-2 and J is TRBJ2-7, with D possibly matching TRBD1 (6 bases). V was cut by 2 bases and J by 5 bases, with 7 bases left in between. The CDR3 is 12 residues long. CDR1 and CDR2 from the germline V gene are SGHTA and FQGNSA.

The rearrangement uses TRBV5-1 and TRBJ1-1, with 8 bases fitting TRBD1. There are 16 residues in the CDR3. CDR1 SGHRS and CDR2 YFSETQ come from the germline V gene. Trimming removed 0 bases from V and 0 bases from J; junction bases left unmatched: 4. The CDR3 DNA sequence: TGCGCCAGCAGCTTGGACGGACAGGGATTGAACACTGAAGCTTTCTTT. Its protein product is CASSLDGQGLNTEAFF.

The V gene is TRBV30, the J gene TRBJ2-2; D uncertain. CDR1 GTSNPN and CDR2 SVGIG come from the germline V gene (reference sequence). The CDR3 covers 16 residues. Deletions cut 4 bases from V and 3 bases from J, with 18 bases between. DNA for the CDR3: TGTGCCTGGACCCGAGGTCGGAAAGTGTACACCGGGGAGCTGTTTTTT. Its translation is CAWTRGRKVYTGELFF. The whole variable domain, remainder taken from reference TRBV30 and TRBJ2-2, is SQTIHQWPATLVQPVGSPLSLECTVEGTSNPNLYWYRQAAGRGLQLLFYSVGIGQISSEVPQNLSASRPQDRQFILSSKKLLLSDSGFYLCAWTRGRKVYTGELFFGEGSRLTVL.

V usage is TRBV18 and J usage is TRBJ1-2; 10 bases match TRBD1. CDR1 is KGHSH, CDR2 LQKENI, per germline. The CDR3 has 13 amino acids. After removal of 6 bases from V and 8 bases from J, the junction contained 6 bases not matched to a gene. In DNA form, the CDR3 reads TGTGCCAGCTCGGGGACAGGGGTTGGAGGCTACACCTTC. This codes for CASSGTGVGGYTF. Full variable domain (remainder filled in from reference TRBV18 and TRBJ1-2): NAGVMQNPRHLVRRRGQEARLRCSPMKGHSHVYWYRQLPEEGLKFMVYLQKENIIDESGMPKERFSAEFPKEGPSILRIQQVVRGDSAAYFCASSGTGVGGYTFGSGTRLTVV.

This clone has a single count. The CDR3 coding sequence is TGTGCCAGCAGCCTACGGACAGGGGGAGAGACCCAGTACTTC. Protein: CASSLRTGGETQYF. V is TRBV7-2 and J is TRBJ2-5; 10 bases fit TRBD1. The length of the CDR3 is 14 residues. J gave up 4 bases and V 5 bases, and 4 bases lay outside the gene matches. Germline CDR1 reads SGHTA; CDR2 reads FQGNSA.

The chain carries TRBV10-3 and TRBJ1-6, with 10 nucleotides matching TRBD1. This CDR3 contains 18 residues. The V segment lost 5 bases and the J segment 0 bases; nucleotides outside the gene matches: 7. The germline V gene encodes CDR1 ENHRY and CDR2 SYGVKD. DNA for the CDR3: TGTGCCATCAGTAAGGACAGGGGGAAGAGCTCCTATAATTCACCCCTCCACTTT. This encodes CAISKDRGKSSYNSPLHF.

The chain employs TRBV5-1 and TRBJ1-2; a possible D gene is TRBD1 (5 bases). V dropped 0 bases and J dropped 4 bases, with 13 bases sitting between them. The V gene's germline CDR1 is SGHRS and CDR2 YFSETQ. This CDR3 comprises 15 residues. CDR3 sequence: CASSLAFDSIYGYTF. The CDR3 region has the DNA TGCGCCAGCAGCTTGGCCTTCGACAGCATCTATGGCTACACCTTC.

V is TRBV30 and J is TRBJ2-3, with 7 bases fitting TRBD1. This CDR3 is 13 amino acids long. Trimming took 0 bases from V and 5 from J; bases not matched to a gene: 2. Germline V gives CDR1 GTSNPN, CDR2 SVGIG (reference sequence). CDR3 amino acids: CAWSVQGQDTQYF. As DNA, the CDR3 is TGTGCCTGGAGTGTACAGGGGCAAGATACGCAGTATTTT.

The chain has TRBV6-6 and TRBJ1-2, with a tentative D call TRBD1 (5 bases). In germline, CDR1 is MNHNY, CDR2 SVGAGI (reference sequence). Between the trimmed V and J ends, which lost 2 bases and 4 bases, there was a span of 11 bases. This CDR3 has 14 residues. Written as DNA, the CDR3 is TGTGCCAGCAGTTACGGTGGGGCGGCCTATGGCTACACCTTC. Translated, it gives CASSYGGAAYGYTF.

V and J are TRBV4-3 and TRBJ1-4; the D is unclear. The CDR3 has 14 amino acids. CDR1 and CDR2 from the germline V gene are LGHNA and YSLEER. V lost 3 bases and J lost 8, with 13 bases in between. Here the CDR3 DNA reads TGCGCCAGCAGCCATAGCGGGGTTGGGGAAAAACTGTTTTTT. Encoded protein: CASSHSGVGEKLFF.

CDR3 region: CAISEIGTGGDGELFF. The CDR3 region has the DNA TGTGCCATCAGTGAGATTGGGACAGGGGGAGACGGGGAGCTGTTTTTT. The chain couples TRBV10-3 to TRBJ2-2, with 11 bases identical to TRBD1. Trimming removed 2 bases from V and 7 bases from J; junction bases left unmatched: 6. CDR3 length equals 16 residues. The germline CDR1 and CDR2 sequences are ENHRY and SYGVKD.

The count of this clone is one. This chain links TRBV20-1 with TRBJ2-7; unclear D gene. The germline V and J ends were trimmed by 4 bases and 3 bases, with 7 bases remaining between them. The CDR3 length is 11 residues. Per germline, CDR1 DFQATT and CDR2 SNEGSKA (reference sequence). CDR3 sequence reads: CSAISGYEQYF. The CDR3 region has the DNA TGCAGTGCTATTTCGGGCTACGAGCAGTACTTC.

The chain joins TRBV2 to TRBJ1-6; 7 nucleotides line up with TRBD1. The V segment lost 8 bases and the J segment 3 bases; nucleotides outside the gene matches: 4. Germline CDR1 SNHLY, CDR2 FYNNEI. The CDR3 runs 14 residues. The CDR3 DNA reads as TGTGCCAGCGTTCAGGGGGACTATAATTCACCCCTCCACTTT. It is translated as CASVQGDYNSPLHF. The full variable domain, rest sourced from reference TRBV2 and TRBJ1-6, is EPEVTQTPSHQVTQMGQEVILRCVPISNHLYFYWYRQILGQKVEFLVSFYNNEISEKSEIFDDQFSVERPDGSNFTLKIRSTKLEDSAMYFCASVQGDYNSPLHFGNGTRLTVT.

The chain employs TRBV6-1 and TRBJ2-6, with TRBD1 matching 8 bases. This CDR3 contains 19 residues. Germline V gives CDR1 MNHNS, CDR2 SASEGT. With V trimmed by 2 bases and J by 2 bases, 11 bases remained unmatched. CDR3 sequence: CASSERQGTLSAGANVLTF. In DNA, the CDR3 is TGTGCCAGCAGTGAACGACAGGGGACCCTATCGGCTGGGGCCAACGTCCTGACTTTC.

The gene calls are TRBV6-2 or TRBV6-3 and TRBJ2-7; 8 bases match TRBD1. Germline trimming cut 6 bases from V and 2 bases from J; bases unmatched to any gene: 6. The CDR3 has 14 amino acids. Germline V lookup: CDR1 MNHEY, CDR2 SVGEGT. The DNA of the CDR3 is TGTGCCAGCAGCCGAGGACAGGGCGCCTACGAGCAGTACTTC. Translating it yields CASSRGQGAYEQYF.

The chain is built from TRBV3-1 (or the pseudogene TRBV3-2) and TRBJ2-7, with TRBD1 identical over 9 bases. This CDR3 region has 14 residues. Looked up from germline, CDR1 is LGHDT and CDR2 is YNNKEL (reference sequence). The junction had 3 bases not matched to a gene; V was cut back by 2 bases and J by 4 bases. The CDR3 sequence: CASSQRDRVYEQYF. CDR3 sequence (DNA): TGTGCCAGCAGCCAACGGGACAGGGTGTACGAGCAGTACTTC.

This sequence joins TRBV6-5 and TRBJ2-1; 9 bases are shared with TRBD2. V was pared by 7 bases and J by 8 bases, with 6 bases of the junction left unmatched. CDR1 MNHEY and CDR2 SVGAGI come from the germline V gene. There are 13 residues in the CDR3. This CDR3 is CASTSSGGDEQFF. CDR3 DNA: TGTGCCAGCACCAGTAGCGGGGGCGATGAGCAGTTCTTC.

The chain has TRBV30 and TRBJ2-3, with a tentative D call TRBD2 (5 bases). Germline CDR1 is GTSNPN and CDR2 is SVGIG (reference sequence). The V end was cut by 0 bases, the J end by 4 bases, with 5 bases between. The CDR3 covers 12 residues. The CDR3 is CAWSVGADTQYF. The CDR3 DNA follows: TGTGCCTGGAGTGTCGGGGCAGATACGCAGTATTTT.

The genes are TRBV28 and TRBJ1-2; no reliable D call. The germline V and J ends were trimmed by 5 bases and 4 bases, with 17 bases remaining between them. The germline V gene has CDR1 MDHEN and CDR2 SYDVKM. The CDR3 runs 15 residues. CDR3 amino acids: CASSPRGRSLYGYTF. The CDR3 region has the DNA TGTGCCAGCAGTCCCCGAGGAAGGAGTCTCTATGGCTACACCTTC.

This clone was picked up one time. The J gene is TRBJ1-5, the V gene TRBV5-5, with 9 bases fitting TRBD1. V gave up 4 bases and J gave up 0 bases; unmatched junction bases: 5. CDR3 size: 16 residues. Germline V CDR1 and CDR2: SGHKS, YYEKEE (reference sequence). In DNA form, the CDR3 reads TGTGCCAGCAGCGTTACAGGGGGCTATAGCAATCAGCCCCAGCATTTT. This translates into CASSVTGGYSNQPQHF.

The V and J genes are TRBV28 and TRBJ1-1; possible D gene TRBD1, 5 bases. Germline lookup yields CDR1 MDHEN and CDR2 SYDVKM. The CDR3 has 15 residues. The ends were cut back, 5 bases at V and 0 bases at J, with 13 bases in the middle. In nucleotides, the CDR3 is TGTGCCAGCAGTCCTAGGGGAGGCTTGAACACTGAAGCTTTCTTT. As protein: CASSPRGGLNTEAFF.

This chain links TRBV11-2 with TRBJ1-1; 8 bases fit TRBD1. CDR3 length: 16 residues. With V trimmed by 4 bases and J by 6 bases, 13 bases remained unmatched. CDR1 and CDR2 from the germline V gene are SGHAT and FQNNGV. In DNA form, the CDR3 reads TGTGCCAGCAGCTGGTCCCCCATGGGGACAGGAGCTGAAGCTTTCTTT. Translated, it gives CASSWSPMGTGAEAFF.

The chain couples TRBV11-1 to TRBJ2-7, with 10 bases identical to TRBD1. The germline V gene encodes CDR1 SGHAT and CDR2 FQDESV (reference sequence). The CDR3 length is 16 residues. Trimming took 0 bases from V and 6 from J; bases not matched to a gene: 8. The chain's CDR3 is CASSLAMDRGRIEQYF. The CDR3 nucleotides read TGTGCCAGCAGCTTAGCGATGGACAGGGGGAGGATCGAGCAGTACTTC. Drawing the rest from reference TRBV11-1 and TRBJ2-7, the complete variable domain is EAEVAQSPRYKITEKSQAVAFWCDPISGHATLYWYRQILGQGPELLVQFQDESVVDDSQLPKDRFSAERLKGVDSTLKIQPAELGDSAMYLCASSLAMDRGRIEQYFGPGTRLTVT.

This CDR3 is CASRTGINQPQHF. CDR3 DNA: TGTGCCAGCAGAACAGGAATCAATCAGCCCCAGCATTTT. This chain uses TRBV27 with TRBJ1-5; perhaps TRBD1 as D (5 bases). Germline V gene data show CDR1 as MNHEY and CDR2 as SMNVEV (reference sequence). The CDR3 extends over 13 amino acids. V lost 6 bases and J 3 bases, leaving 9 bases between the germline ends.

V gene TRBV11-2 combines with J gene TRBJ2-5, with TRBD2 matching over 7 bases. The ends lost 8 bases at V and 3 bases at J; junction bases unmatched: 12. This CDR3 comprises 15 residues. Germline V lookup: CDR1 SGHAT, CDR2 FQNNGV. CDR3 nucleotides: TGTGCCAGCGGGCCCGGGGGGTTAGCGGAAGAGACCCAGTACTTC. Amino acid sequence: CASGPGGLAEETQYF.

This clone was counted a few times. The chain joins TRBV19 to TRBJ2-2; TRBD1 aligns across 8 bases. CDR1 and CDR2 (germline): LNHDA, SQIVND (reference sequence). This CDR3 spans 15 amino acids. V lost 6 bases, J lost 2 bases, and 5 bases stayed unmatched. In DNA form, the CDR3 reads TGTGCCAGTAGGAGGACAGGGACCAACACCGGGGAGCTGTTTTTT. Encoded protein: CASRRTGTNTGELFF. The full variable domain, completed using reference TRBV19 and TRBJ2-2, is DGGITQSPKYLFRKEGQNVTLSCEQNLNHDAMYWYRQDPGQGLRLIYYSQIVNDFQKGDIAEGYSVSREKKESFPLTVTSAQKNPTAFYLCASRRTGTNTGELFFGEGSRLTVL.

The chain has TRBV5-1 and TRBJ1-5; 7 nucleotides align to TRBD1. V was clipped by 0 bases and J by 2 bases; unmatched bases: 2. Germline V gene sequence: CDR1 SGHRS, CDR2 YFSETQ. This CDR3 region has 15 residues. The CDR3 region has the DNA TGCGCCAGCAGCTTGGGGACAGGCGGCAATCAGCCCCAGCATTTT. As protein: CASSLGTGGNQPQHF.

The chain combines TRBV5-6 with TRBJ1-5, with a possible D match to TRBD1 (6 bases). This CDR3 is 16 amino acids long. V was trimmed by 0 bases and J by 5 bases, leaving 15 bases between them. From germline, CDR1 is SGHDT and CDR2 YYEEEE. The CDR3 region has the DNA TGTGCCAGCAGCTTGGGCATGGACAGTCTAGATCAGCCCCAGCATTTT. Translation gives CASSLGMDSLDQPQHF.

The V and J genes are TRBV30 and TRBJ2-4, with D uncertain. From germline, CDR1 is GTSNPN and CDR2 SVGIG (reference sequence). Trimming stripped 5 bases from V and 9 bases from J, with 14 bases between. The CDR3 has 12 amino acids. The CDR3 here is CAWGTIVSIQYF. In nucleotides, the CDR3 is TGTGCCTGGGGTACGATTGTCAGCATTCAGTACTTC.